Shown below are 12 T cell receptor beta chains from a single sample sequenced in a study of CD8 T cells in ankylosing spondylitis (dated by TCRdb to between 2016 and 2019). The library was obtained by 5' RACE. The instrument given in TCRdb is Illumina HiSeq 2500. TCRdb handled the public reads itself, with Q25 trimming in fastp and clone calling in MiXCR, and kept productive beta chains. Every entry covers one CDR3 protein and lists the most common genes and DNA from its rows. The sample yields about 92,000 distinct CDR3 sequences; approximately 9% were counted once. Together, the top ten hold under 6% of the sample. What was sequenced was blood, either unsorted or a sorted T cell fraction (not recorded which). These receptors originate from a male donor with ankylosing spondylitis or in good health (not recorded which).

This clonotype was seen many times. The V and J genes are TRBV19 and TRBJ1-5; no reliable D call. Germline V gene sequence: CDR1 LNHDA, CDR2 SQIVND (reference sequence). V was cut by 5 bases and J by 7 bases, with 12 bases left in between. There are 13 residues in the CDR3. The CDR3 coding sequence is TGTGCCAGTAGTCCTATTCATTGCCAGCCCCAGCATTTT. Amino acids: CASSPIHCQPQHF. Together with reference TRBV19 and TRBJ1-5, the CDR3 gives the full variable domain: DGGITQSPKYLFRKEGQNVTLSCEQNLNHDAMYWYRQDPGQGLRLIYYSQIVNDFQKGDIAEGYSVSREKKESFPLTVTSAQKNPTAFYLCASSPIHCQPQHFGDGTRLSIL.

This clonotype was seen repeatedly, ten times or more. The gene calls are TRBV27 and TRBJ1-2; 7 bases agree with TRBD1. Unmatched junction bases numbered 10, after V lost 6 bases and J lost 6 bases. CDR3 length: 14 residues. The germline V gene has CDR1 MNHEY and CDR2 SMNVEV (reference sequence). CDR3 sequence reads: CASSLGRGQDGYTF. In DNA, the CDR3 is TGTGCCAGCAGCCTGGGGAGGGGGCAGGATGGCTACACCTTC.

CDR3 residues: CASSLGLISGELFF. CDR3 sequence (DNA): TGTGCCAGCAGCTTGGGGCTGATCTCCGGGGAGCTGTTTTTT. The rearrangement joins TRBV13 to TRBJ2-2; a possible D gene is TRBD1 (5 bases). Germline V gene lookup returns CDR1 PRHDT and CDR2 FYEKMQ (reference sequence). Trimming removed 3 bases at V and 6 bases at J, with 11 bases between. CDR3 length equals 14 residues.

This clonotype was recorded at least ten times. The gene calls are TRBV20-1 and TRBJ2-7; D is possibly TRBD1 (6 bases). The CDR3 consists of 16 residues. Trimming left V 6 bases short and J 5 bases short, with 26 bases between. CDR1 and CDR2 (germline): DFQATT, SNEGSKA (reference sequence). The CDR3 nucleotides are TGCAGTGCGTACAAGGCAGGGGCAAGCCCTATGAACGAGCAGTACTTC. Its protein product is CSAYKAGASPMNEQYF.

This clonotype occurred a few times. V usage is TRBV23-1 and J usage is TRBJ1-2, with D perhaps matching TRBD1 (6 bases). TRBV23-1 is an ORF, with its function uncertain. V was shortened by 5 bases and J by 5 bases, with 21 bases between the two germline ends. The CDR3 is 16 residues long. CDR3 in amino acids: CASSTEQGWGGYGYTF. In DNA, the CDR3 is TGCGCCAGCAGTACCGAACAGGGATGGGGCGGGTATGGCTACACCTTC.

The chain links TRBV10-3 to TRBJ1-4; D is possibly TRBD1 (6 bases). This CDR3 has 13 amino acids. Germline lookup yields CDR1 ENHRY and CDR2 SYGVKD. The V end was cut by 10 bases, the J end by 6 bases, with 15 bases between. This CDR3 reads CASAGGAYEKLFF. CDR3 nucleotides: TGTGCCAGCGCTGGGGGGGCTTATGAAAAACTGTTTTTT.

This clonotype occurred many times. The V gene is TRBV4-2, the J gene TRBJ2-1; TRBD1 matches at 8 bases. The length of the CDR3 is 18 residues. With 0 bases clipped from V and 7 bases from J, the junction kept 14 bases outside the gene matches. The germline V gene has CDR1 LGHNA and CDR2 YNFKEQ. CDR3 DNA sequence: TGTGCCAGCAGCCAAGAACACCGGGCAGGGGGCATGGGGAATGAGCAGTTCTTC. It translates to CASSQEHRAGGMGNEQFF.

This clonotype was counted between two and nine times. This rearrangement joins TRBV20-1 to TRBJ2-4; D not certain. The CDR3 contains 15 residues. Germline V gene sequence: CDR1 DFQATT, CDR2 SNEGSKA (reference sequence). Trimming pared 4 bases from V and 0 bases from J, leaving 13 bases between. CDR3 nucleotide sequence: TGCAGTGCTACACAACCTCAACTAGCCAAAAACATTCAGTACTTC. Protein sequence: CSATQPQLAKNIQYF.

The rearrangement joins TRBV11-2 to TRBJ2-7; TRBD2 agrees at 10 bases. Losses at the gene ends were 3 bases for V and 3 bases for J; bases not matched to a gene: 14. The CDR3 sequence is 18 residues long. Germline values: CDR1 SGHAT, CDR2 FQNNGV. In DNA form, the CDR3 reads TGTGCCAGCAGCTTTTCCAGCGGGGGGGCCGGGGCATACTACGAGCAGTACTTC. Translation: CASSFSSGGAGAYYEQYF.

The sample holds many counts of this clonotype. The CDR3 DNA is TGTGCCAGCAGCTTAGATCAGGGGGCGGTTTACGAGCAGTACTTC. It encodes CASSLDQGAVYEQYF. The genes are TRBV7-8 and TRBJ2-7; TRBD1 agrees at 8 bases. CDR3 length: 15 residues. The germline CDR1 and CDR2 sequences are SGHVS and FQNEAQ. After removal of 1 base from V and 4 bases from J, the junction contained 6 bases not matched to a gene.

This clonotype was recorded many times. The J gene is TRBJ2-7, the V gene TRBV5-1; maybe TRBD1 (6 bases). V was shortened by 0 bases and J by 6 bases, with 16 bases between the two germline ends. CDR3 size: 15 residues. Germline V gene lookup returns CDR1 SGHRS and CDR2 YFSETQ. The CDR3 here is CASSLEMGAPSEQYF. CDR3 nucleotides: TGCGCCAGCAGCTTGGAAATGGGGGCGCCAAGCGAGCAGTACTTC. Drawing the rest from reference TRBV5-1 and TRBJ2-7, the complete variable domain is KAGVTQTPRYLIKTRGQQVTLSCSPISGHRSVSWYQQTPGQGLQFLFEYFSETQRNKGNFPGRFSGRQFSNSRSEMNVSTLELGDSALYLCASSLEMGAPSEQYFGPGTRLTVT.

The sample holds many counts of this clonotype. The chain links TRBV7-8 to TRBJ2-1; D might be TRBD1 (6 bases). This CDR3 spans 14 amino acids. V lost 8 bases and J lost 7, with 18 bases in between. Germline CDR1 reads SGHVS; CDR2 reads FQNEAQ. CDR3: CASSQQPRGNEQFF. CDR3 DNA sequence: TGTGCCAGCTCCCAACAACCCAGGGGAAATGAGCAGTTCTTC.